A single TCR beta chain is shown here with its context. Its target is not known. Germline V gene data show CDR1 as PRHDT and CDR2 as FYEKMQ (reference sequence). With 4 bases clipped from V and 5 bases from J, the junction kept 11 bases outside the gene matches. The length of the CDR3 is 16 residues. The data derive from a study of chemoradiotherapy in HPV16-positive cancers. Study results and limitations: HPV-responsive T-cell expansion during chemoradiotherapy was linked to improved recurrence-free survival in HPV16-positive patients.

Over chemoradiotherapy, repertoires were sampled more than once. Method: immunoSEQ multiplex PCR; TCRdb's copy keeps in-frame clones and lacks some. The table records some 5,100 clones, more than 85% of them present only once. This rearrangement joins TRBV13 to TRBJ2-5, with TRBD2 matching over 9 bases. The sequence was obtained from a human donor with HPV-associated anogenital cancer. The specimen comprised blood, sampled from a patient who underwent chemoradiotherapy. In DNA, the CDR3 is TGTGCCAGCAGCTCGCCTAGCGGGACGGGATGGGAGACCCAGTACTTC. Translating it yields CASSSPSGTGWETQYF.